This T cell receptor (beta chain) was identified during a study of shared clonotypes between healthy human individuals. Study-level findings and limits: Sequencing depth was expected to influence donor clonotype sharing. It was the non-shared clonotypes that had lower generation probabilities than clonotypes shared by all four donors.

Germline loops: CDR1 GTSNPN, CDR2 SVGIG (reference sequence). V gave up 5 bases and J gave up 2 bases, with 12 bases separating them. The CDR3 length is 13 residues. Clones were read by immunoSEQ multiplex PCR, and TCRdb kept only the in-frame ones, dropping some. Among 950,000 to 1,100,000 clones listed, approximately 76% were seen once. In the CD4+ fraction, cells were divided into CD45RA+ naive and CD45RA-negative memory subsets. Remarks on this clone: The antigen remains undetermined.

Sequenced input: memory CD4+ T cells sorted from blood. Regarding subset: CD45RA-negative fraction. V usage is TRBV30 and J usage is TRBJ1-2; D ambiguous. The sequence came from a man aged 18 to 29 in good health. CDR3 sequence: CAWEMGSNYGYTF. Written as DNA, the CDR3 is TGTGCCTGGGAGATGGGCAGCAACTATGGCTACACCTTC.